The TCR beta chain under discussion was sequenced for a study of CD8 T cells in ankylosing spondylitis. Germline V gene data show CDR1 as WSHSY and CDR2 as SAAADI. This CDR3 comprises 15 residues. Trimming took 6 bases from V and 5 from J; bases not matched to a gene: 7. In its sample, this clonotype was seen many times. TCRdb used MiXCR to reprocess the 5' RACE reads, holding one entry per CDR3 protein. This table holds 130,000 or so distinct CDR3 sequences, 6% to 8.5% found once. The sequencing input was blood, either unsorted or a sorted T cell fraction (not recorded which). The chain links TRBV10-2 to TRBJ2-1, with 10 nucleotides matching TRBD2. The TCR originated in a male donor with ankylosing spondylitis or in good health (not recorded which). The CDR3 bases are TGCGCCAGCAGCTATAGCGGGGGGTGGAACAATGAGCAGTTCTTC. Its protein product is CASSYSGGWNNEQFF.